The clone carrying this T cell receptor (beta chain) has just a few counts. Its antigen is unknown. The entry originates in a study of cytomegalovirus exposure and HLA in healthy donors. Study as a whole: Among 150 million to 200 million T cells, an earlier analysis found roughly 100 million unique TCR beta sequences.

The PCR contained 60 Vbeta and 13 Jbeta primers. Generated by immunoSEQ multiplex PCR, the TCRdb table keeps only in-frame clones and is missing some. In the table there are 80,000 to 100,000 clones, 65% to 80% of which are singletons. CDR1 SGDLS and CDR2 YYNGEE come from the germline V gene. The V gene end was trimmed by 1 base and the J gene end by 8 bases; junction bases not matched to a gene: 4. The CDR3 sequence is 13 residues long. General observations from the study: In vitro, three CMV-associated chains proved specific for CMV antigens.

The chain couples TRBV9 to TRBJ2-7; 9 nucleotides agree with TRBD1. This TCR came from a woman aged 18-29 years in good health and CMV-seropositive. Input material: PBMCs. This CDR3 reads CASSVRTGDKQYF. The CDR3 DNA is TGTGCCAGCAGCGTACGGACAGGGGACAAGCAGTACTTC.